A single sample gave rise to the 5 T cell receptor beta chains below, sequenced in a study of T cell repertoires in cytomegalovirus infection. TCRdb processed the reads anew with MiXCR; each CDR3 protein has one entry. The sample contains about 100,000 distinct CDR3 sequences, less than 25% of which appear only once. Input material: CD8+ T cells from PBMCs. The receptors originated from a human donor in good health (CMV status not recorded). Some clones in this sample may be carry-over from other donors' samples.

This chain uses TRBV27 with TRBJ1-1, with a tentative D call TRBD1 (6 bases). Trimming removed 4 bases at V and 1 base at J, with 16 bases between. The CDR3 loop spans 16 amino acids. Germline assignment: CDR1 MNHEY and CDR2 SMNVEV (reference sequence). As DNA, the CDR3 is TGTGCCAGCAGTTCGTACCCTGCGGGGGCGAACACTGAAGCTTTCTTT. This sequence encodes CASSSYPAGANTEAFF.

The sample holds a few counts of this clonotype. The genes are TRBV28 and TRBJ1-1; a possible D gene is TRBD1 (6 bases). CDR3 length equals 13 residues. The ends were cut back, 6 bases at V and 1 base at J, with 9 bases in the middle. Germline values: CDR1 MDHEN, CDR2 SYDVKM. This CDR3 reads CASRVQGNTEAFF. The CDR3 DNA sequence: TGTGCCAGCAGAGTACAGGGGAACACTGAAGCTTTCTTT.

The V gene is TRBV7-9, the J gene TRBJ1-1; 9 nucleotides line up with TRBD1. The CDR3 is made up of 13 amino acids. Germline CDR1 is SEHNR and CDR2 is FQNEAQ (reference sequence). Unmatched junction bases numbered 3, after V lost 7 bases and J lost 3 bases. CDR3 DNA sequence: TGTGCCAGCACCACAGGGGGCTACACTGAAGCTTTCTTT. Amino acid sequence: CASTTGGYTEAFF.

This clonotype has just a few counts. The genes are TRBV4-3 and TRBJ2-5, with 7 nucleotides matching TRBD2. The CDR3 totals 16 residues. In germline, CDR1 is LGHNA, CDR2 YSLEER. J gave up 5 bases and V 0 bases, and 9 bases lay outside the gene matches. In nucleotides, the CDR3 is TGCGCCAGCAGCCAAGAGGTTGGCGGGAGTAGGGAGACCCAGTACTTC. The encoded protein is CASSQEVGGSRETQYF.

The sample holds many counts of this clonotype. The rearrangement links TRBV7-6 to TRBJ2-7, with a tentative D call TRBD2 (6 bases). CDR1 SGHVS and CDR2 FNYEAQ come from the germline V gene. The CDR3 runs to 15 residues. V shed 3 bases and J shed 0 bases, with 12 bases lying between them. The CDR3 region is CASSFGTASSYEQYF. DNA for the CDR3: TGTGCCAGCAGCTTCGGGACTGCCAGCTCCTACGAGCAGTACTTC.